This note documents a single T cell receptor (beta chain) sequence. Its antigen is unidentified. The V and J ends lost 0 bases and 8 bases, in that order; junction bases with no gene match: 4. The germline gives CDR1 SGHAT, CDR2 FQDESV (reference sequence). This CDR3 has 15 residues. The data are from a study of identical twins. Regarding the study as a whole: Instead of following the same donors, the conclusions were based on cross-sectional statistical analysis. Zero-insertion analyses could be partly confounded by invariant MAIT and iNKT cells.

TCRdb passed the 5' RACE reads through MiXCR, listing each CDR3 protein once. The table includes about 920,000 distinct CDR3 sequences, 9% to 15% detected once. These data were also reused for a study on yellow fever vaccine responses in identical twins.

This sequence originates from a woman aged 18-30 years in good health. The chain combines TRBV11-1 with TRBJ1-4, with 9 bases aligning to TRBD1. Sequences were obtained from PBMCs. This CDR3 reads CASSLAGTGIEKLFF. As DNA, the CDR3 is TGTGCCAGCAGCTTAGCCGGGACAGGGATCGAAAAACTGTTTTTT. The full variable domain, in which reference TRBV11-1 and TRBJ1-4 provide the parts outside the CDR3, is EAEVAQSPRYKITEKSQAVAFWCDPISGHATLYWYRQILGQGPELLVQFQDESVVDDSQLPKDRFSAERLKGVDSTLKIQPAELGDSAMYLCASSLAGTGIEKLFFGSGTQLSVL.